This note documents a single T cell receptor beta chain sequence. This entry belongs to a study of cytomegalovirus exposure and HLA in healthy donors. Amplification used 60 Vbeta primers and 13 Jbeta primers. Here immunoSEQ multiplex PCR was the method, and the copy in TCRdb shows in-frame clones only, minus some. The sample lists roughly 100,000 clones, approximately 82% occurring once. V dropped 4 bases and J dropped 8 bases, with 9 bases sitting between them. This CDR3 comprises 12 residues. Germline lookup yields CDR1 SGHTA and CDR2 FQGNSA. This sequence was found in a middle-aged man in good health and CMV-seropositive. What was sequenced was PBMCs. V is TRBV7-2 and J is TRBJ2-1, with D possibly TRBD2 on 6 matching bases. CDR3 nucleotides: TGTGCCAGCAGCTCCTCGGGAGATGAGCAGTTCTTC. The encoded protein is CASSSSGDEQFF.